These 31 T cell receptor beta chains came from one sample sequenced in a study of T cells in Graves' hyperthyroidism and ophthalmopathy. Authors of the study amplified TCR beta CDR3 regions from RNA transcripts. The study used the HTBI primer set for a first-round RT-PCR of the TCR CDR3. TCRdb re-analysed the multiplex PCR reads in MiXCR, keeping a single row per CDR3 protein. The data hold 300,000 to 350,000 distinct CDR3 sequences, with 14% observed a single time. Source material: blood. The receptors were sampled from a woman aged 30 to 39 with Graves' hyperthyroidism.

This clonotype was seen at least ten times. The rearrangement links TRBV20-1 to TRBJ1-1, with D hard to call. Trimming left V 4 bases short and J 1 base short, with 4 bases between. The CDR3 has 11 amino acids. Germline CDR1 is DFQATT and CDR2 is SNEGSKA (reference sequence). CDR3 sequence reads: CSAKGNTEAFF. CDR3 DNA sequence: TGCAGTGCTAAGGGGAACACTGAAGCTTTCTTT.

The chain links TRBV15 to TRBJ1-5; no reliable D call. The length of the CDR3 is 14 residues. Germline V lookup: CDR1 LNHNV, CDR2 YYDKDF (reference sequence). The V end was cut by 5 bases, the J end by 3 bases, with 11 bases between. CDR3: CATSFWGINQPQHF. In DNA, the CDR3 is TGTGCCACCAGCTTCTGGGGAATCAATCAGCCCCAGCATTTT.

This clonotype was found many times. The genes are TRBV9 and TRBJ2-5, with TRBD2 identical over 7 bases. CDR3 length: 15 residues. Trimming cost V 2 bases and J 5 bases; bases outside gene matches: 9. Germline CDR1 is SGDLS and CDR2 is YYNGEE. The chain's CDR3 is CASSVMGGVEETQYF. The CDR3 DNA reads as TGTGCCAGCAGCGTCATGGGGGGGGTCGAGGAGACCCAGTACTTC. The full variable domain, its missing parts supplied by reference TRBV9 and TRBJ2-5, is DSGVTQTPKHLITATGQRVTLRCSPRSGDLSVYWYQQSLDQGLQFLIQYYNGEERAKGNILERFSAQQFPDLHSELNLSSLELGDSALYFCASSVMGGVEETQYFGPGTRLLVL.

This clonotype turned up a few times. V is TRBV6-1 and J is TRBJ2-2; 7 nucleotides match TRBD1. V lost 5 bases, J lost 5 bases, and 11 bases stayed unmatched. In germline, CDR1 is MNHNS, CDR2 SASEGT. This CDR3 has 16 amino acids. The CDR3 sequence: CASSNSDRVGTGELFF. The CDR3 DNA reads as TGTGCCAGCAGTAATTCCGACAGGGTGGGAACCGGGGAGCTGTTTTTT.

This clonotype has only a few counts. The chain joins TRBV7-2 to TRBJ2-2, with 11 positions matching TRBD2. CDR3 length equals 16 residues. Germline CDR1 reads SGHTA; CDR2 reads FQGNSA. V shed 3 bases and J 6 bases; nucleotides not matched to a gene: 6. The CDR3 DNA reads as TGTGCCAGCAGCTTTTTCACTAGCGGGAGTCCCGGGGAGCTGTTTTTT. Translating it yields CASSFFTSGSPGELFF.

This clonotype occurred many times. The chain is built from TRBV7-9 and TRBJ2-7; either TRBD1 or TRBD2 may fit D (5 bases each). Germline-derived CDR1 and CDR2 are SEHNR and FQNEAQ (reference sequence). The CDR3 runs to 14 residues. V was shortened by 4 bases and J by 1 base, with 11 bases between the two germline ends. The CDR3 region is CASSSVGASYEQYF. CDR3 DNA: TGTGCCAGCAGCTCCGTCGGGGCTTCCTACGAGCAGTACTTC.

This clonotype occurred many times. The chain carries TRBV2 and TRBJ1-2, with no clear D. Looked up from germline, CDR1 is SNHLY and CDR2 is FYNNEI. The CDR3 has 13 residues. Trimming cost V 4 bases and J 4 bases, with 10 bases left between them. The CDR3 loop reads CASSGGLGYGYTF. Written as DNA, the CDR3 is TGTGCCAGCAGTGGTGGGCTTGGCTATGGCTACACCTTC. Full variable domain (missing parts from reference TRBV2 and TRBJ1-2): EPEVTQTPSHQVTQMGQEVILRCVPISNHLYFYWYRQILGQKVEFLVSFYNNEISEKSEIFDDQFSVERPDGSNFTLKIRSTKLEDSAMYFCASSGGLGYGYTFGSGTRLTVV.

This clonotype came up many times. This sequence joins TRBV28 and TRBJ1-4; tentative D call: TRBD1 (6 bases). V was clipped by 11 bases and J by 3 bases, with 16 bases between them. The CDR3 contains 14 residues. Germline V gene sequence: CDR1 MDHEN, CDR2 SYDVKM. This CDR3 is CAVSLQGANEKLFF. As DNA, the CDR3 is TGTGCCGTCTCACTACAGGGAGCTAATGAAAAACTGTTTTTT.

This clonotype was found many times. This chain joins TRBV15 and TRBJ1-2; D might be TRBD1 (5 bases). This CDR3 is built from 16 residues. The ends were cut back, 1 base at V and 4 bases at J, with 16 bases in the middle. Germline V gene sequence: CDR1 LNHNV, CDR2 YYDKDF (reference sequence). CDR3 bases: TGTGCCACCAGCAGAGGGGATCTTGGGGGAGTCTATGGCTACACCTTC. The encoded protein is CATSRGDLGGVYGYTF.

The chain has TRBV7-3 and TRBJ2-6; no definite D call. Trimming took off 3 bases at V and 1 base at J, with 7 bases between the two ends. CDR1 and CDR2 (germline): SGHTA, FQGTGA. The CDR3 has 15 residues. CDR3 region: CASSFGVSGANVLTF. The DNA of the CDR3 is TGTGCCAGCAGCTTTGGGGTTTCTGGGGCCAACGTCCTGACTTTC.

This clonotype was counted many times. DNA of the CDR3: TGTGCCAGCAGACCACAGGGGTATGGAAACACCATATATTTT. Amino acid sequence: CASRPQGYGNTIYF. The chain combines TRBV28 with TRBJ1-3; 7 positions match TRBD1. Germline assignment: CDR1 MDHEN and CDR2 SYDVKM. With 6 bases clipped from V and 3 bases from J, the junction kept 5 bases outside the gene matches. There are 14 residues in the CDR3. The full variable domain, completed using reference TRBV28 and TRBJ1-3, is DVKVTQSSRYLVKRTGEKVFLECVQDMDHENMFWYRQDPGLGLRLIYFSYDVKMKEKGDIPEGYSVSREKKERFSLILESASTNQTSMYLCASRPQGYGNTIYFGEGSWLTVV.

This clonotype was counted at least ten times. This chain links TRBV12-3 or TRBV12-4 with TRBJ2-7; 8 bases are shared with TRBD1. The CDR3 runs 14 residues. J lost 3 bases, V lost 3 bases, and 4 bases had no gene match. The CDR3 loop is CASSFQGAYYEQYF. DNA for the CDR3: TGTGCCAGCAGTTTCCAGGGGGCCTACTACGAGCAGTACTTC.

This clonotype was counted at least ten times. This rearrangement joins TRBV6-1 to TRBJ2-5, with 11 bases matching TRBD2. The V gene end was trimmed by 7 bases and the J gene end by 0 bases; junction bases not matched to a gene: 7. The CDR3 length is 16 residues. Germline V gene data show CDR1 as MNHNS and CDR2 as SASEGT. The CDR3 DNA reads as TGTGCCAGCACCCCGGGACTAGCGGCTTACCAAGAGACCCAGTACTTC. Translated: CASTPGLAAYQETQYF.

CDR3 DNA: TGTGCCAGCAGTGAAGAGTTCACCGGGGAGCTGTTTTTT. The encoded protein is CASSEEFTGELFF. This chain connects TRBV6-1 to TRBJ2-2, with unresolved D. V lost 1 base and J lost 4, with 4 bases in between. Germline V gene data show CDR1 as MNHNS and CDR2 as SASEGT. This CDR3 is built from 13 residues.

This clonotype was seen only a few times. V and J are TRBV15 and TRBJ1-3; possibly TRBD1 for D (6 bases). Germline CDR1 is LNHNV and CDR2 is YYDKDF (reference sequence). The CDR3 has 18 amino acids. V was trimmed by 0 bases and J by 4 bases, leaving 19 bases between them. The CDR3 DNA reads TGTGCCACCAGCAGAGATCAACGGGTGGGGGGCTACGGAAACACCATATATTTT. Its translation is CATSRDQRVGGYGNTIYF.

A remark on this clonotype: Since a much larger clone is just one base distant, this may be a read error. The chain carries TRBV28 and TRBJ2-7, with no clear D. V gave up 7 bases and J gave up 2 bases, with 6 bases separating them. Germline CDR1 and CDR2: MDHEN and SYDVKM. The CDR3 extends over 11 amino acids. The CDR3 region has the DNA TGTGCCAGCAAATCCCCCTACGAGCAGTACTTC. Its protein is CASKSPYEQYF. Variable domain in full (rest from reference TRBV28 and TRBJ2-7): DVKVTQSSRYLVKRTGEKVFLECVQDMDHENMFWYRQDPGLGLRLIYFSYDVKMKEKGDIPEGYSVSREKKERFSLILESASTNQTSMYLCASKSPYEQYFGPGTRLTVT.

This clonotype has only a few counts. This rearrangement joins TRBV19 to TRBJ2-3; TRBD2 matches at 14 bases. Trimming at V came to 8 bases and at J to 4 bases, leaving 8 bases not matched to a gene. This CDR3 contains 16 residues. Germline V gene lookup returns CDR1 LNHDA and CDR2 SQIVND (reference sequence). The CDR3 sequence: CASRGTSGSVADTQYF. CDR3 coding DNA: TGTGCCAGTCGAGGGACTAGCGGGAGCGTGGCAGATACGCAGTATTTT.

This clonotype was counted ten times or more. The chain links TRBV24-1 to TRBJ2-5; D gene unclear. This CDR3 is 15 amino acids long. The V end was cut by 0 bases, the J end by 0 bases, with 7 bases between. CDR1 and CDR2 (germline): KGHDR, SFDVKD. The CDR3 spells CATSDLGNHQETQYF. In nucleotides, the CDR3 is TGTGCCACCAGTGATTTGGGCAACCACCAAGAGACCCAGTACTTC.

This clonotype was seen repeatedly, ten times or more. This sequence joins TRBV28 and TRBJ1-1; D gene uncertain. V was shortened by 4 bases and J by 1 base, with 7 bases between the two germline ends. CDR1 and CDR2 from the germline V gene are MDHEN and SYDVKM. The CDR3 runs 13 residues. The CDR3, as DNA: TGTGCCAGCAGTTATAACAGGAACACTGAAGCTTTCTTT. This gives the protein CASSYNRNTEAFF.

Ten or more counts support this clonotype. The chain has TRBV12-3 or TRBV12-4 and TRBJ2-5; possible D gene TRBD2, 5 bases. Trimming left V 2 bases short and J 2 bases short, with 9 bases between. CDR3 length: 14 residues. CDR3: CASSLFRRQETQYF. The DNA of the CDR3 is TGTGCCAGCAGTTTATTCAGGAGGCAAGAGACCCAGTACTTC.

Ten or more counts support this clonotype. The chain has TRBV2 and TRBJ1-2; possibly TRBD1 for D (6 bases). CDR3 length equals 13 residues. Trimming took off 2 bases at V and 5 bases at J, with 9 bases between the two ends. The germline V gene encodes CDR1 SNHLY and CDR2 FYNNEI. CDR3 DNA sequence: TGTGCCAGCAGTGAAAGGGGGGAATATGGCTACACCTTC. Translating it yields CASSERGEYGYTF.

On this clonotype itself: This sequence may be a read error, since a much larger clone differs from it by one base. J is TRBJ1-6 and V is TRBV2; D is ambiguous. The germline CDR1 and CDR2 sequences are SNHLY and FYNNEI. This CDR3 has 13 residues. V was trimmed by 8 bases and J by 8 bases, leaving 13 bases between them. CDR3 sequence reads: CASLGVLDSPLHF. CDR3 DNA sequence: TGTGCCAGCTTAGGCGTGTTGGATTCACCCCTCCACTTT.

This clonotype was detected ten times or more. This chain uses TRBV27 with TRBJ2-7; possible D gene TRBD2, 6 bases. Trimming stripped 6 bases from V and 2 bases from J, with 17 bases between. Germline loops: CDR1 MNHEY, CDR2 SMNVEV (reference sequence). CDR3 length: 15 residues. The CDR3 region is CASRSSGRITYEQYF. The CDR3 nucleotides are TGTGCCAGCAGATCCTCAGGGAGGATTACCTACGAGCAGTACTTC.

In its sample, this clonotype was seen many times. J is TRBJ1-2 and V is TRBV28; no clear D gene. The CDR3 has 12 amino acids. Germline V CDR1 and CDR2: MDHEN, SYDVKM. V was cut by 7 bases and J by 3 bases, with 9 bases left in between. The CDR3 sequence: CASMTLDYGYTF. The CDR3 nucleotides read TGTGCCAGCATGACCCTGGACTATGGCTACACCTTC.

This clonotype was seen only a few times. This rearrangement joins TRBV18 to TRBJ1-4; D is undetermined. CDR1 is KGHSH and CDR2 is LQKENI in the germline V gene. The V gene lost 3 bases and the J gene lost 7 bases, with 12 bases spanning the gap. CDR3 length: 14 amino acids. The CDR3 sequence: CASSPERASEKLFF. For the CDR3, the DNA is TGTGCCAGCTCACCGGAAAGGGCTAGTGAAAAACTGTTTTTT.

This sequence joins TRBV20-1 and TRBJ2-1; 9 bases are a match to TRBD2. The length of the CDR3 is 16 residues. Per germline, CDR1 DFQATT and CDR2 SNEGSKA (reference sequence). V was clipped by 0 bases and J by 4 bases; unmatched bases: 7. The CDR3, as DNA: TGCAGTGCTAGAGATTCGCGACTAGCGGTATACAATGAGCAGTTCTTC. Translating it yields CSARDSRLAVYNEQFF.

This clonotype was counted only a few times. This sequence joins TRBV5-1 and TRBJ2-1; possibly TRBD2 for D (6 bases). Trimming took 6 bases from V and 3 from J, leaving 16 bases between them. Germline V gives CDR1 SGHRS, CDR2 YFSETQ. The CDR3 loop spans 15 amino acids. CDR3 DNA: TGCGCCAGCAACGCGGAGGGGTTATTCTACAATGAGCAGTTCTTC. Translating it yields CASNAEGLFYNEQFF. The variable domain in full, with the rest retrieved from reference TRBV5-1 and TRBJ2-1, is KAGVTQTPRYLIKTRGQQVTLSCSPISGHRSVSWYQQTPGQGLQFLFEYFSETQRNKGNFPGRFSGRQFSNSRSEMNVSTLELGDSALYLCASNAEGLFYNEQFFGPGTRLTVL.

The V gene is TRBV3-1, the J gene TRBJ1-2; no clear D gene. Trimming pared 4 bases from V and 4 bases from J, leaving 16 bases between. The CDR3 totals 15 residues. The germline V gene has CDR1 LGHDT and CDR2 YNNKEL (reference sequence). The CDR3 DNA reads TGTGCCAGCAGCCCCTCGGGGATACGGAGCTATGGCTACACCTTC. Its protein product is CASSPSGIRSYGYTF.

V and J are TRBV5-1 and TRBJ1-4; TRBD1 aligns across 9 bases. Germline CDR1 and CDR2: SGHRS and YFSETQ. The CDR3 runs to 13 residues. V dropped 7 bases and J dropped 8; count of bases not matched to a gene: 6. CDR3 amino acids: CASATGGGEKLFF. DNA of the CDR3: TGCGCCAGCGCTACAGGGGGCGGGGAAAAACTGTTTTTT.

This clonotype was seen a few times. The CDR3 DNA reads as TGTGCCAGCGGGGAGCGACGGACATTGACTACCGGGGAGCTGTTTTTT. It specifies CASGERRTLTTGELFF. The rearrangement links TRBV6-1 to TRBJ2-2; D possibly matches TRBD1 or TRBD2 (5 bases each). V lost 8 bases, J lost 5 bases, and 21 bases lay in between. CDR1 is MNHNS, CDR2 SASEGT, per germline. This CDR3 region has 16 residues.

This clonotype came up many times. The chain couples TRBV15 to TRBJ2-3, with 8 bases identical to TRBD2. The CDR3 covers 17 residues. Trimming took 1 base from V and 2 from J; bases not matched to a gene: 8. Per germline, CDR1 LNHNV and CDR2 YYDKDF (reference sequence). In nucleotides, the CDR3 is TGTGCCACCAGCAGAGCTACGGGAGGGCCTTACACAGATACGCAGTATTTT. Protein: CATSRATGGPYTDTQYF.